These 20 T cell receptor beta chains originate from one sample sequenced in a study of Graves' ophthalmopathy and Graves' hyperthyroidism. Amplification of the TCR beta CDR3 regions used RNA transcripts (as template). Second-round multiplex PCR came after a first-round RT-PCR that employed HTBI primers. Each CDR3 protein is one row after TCRdb ran MiXCR on the multiplex PCR reads. The sample lists about 220,000 distinct CDR3 sequences, under 25% seen once, with more than 35% in the top ten. Sequenced sample: peripheral blood. The receptors were sampled from a woman aged 45-65 years with Graves' ophthalmopathy.

In its sample, this clonotype was seen many times. V usage is TRBV6-5 and J usage is TRBJ1-5; unclear D gene. Trimming took off 0 bases at V and 6 bases at J, with 3 bases between the two ends. The CDR3 is made up of 12 amino acids. Germline values: CDR1 MNHEY, CDR2 SVGAGI. DNA of the CDR3: TGTGCCAGCAGTTACTCGGTTCAGCCCCAGCATTTT. Encoded protein: CASSYSVQPQHF.

There are many counts of this clonotype. It is unclear where the CDR3 begins or ends on the DNA, so no DNA is shown, and the CDR3 is as TCRdb lists it. The chain uses TRBV12-3 or TRBV12-4 and TRBJ1-1; the D segment call TRBD1 is taken from the table without a DNA check. The CDR3 is 15 amino acids in total, end residues counted. CDR3 amino acids: CASSFLAGVGTEAFF.

This clonotype was counted ten times or more. The chain has TRBV7-8 and TRBJ1-1; D is perhaps TRBD1 (5 bases). V was trimmed by 5 bases and J by 4 bases, leaving 11 bases between them. The CDR3 is 13 amino acids. Looked up from germline, CDR1 is SGHVS and CDR2 is FQNEAQ. The CDR3 is CASSPPTATEAFF. Here the CDR3 DNA reads TGTGCCAGCAGCCCCCCGACAGCCACTGAAGCTTTCTTT.

This clonotype has a count of ten or more. The V and J genes are TRBV2 and TRBJ2-7; D not resolved. CDR1 and CDR2 (germline): SNHLY, FYNNEI. Trimming cost V 7 bases and J 0 bases, with 16 bases left between them. The CDR3 extends over 15 amino acids. The CDR3 protein is CASTTDKLSSYEQYF. CDR3 in DNA: TGTGCCAGCACTACCGACAAGTTGAGCTCCTACGAGCAGTACTTC.

This clonotype was detected ten times or more. The chain couples TRBV7-2 to TRBJ1-3; D uncertain. The germline V and J ends were trimmed by 0 bases and 5 bases, with 11 bases remaining between them. Germline CDR1 SGHTA, CDR2 FQGNSA. The CDR3 covers 15 residues. The CDR3 here is CASSLAGSIRNTIYF. The DNA of the CDR3 is TGTGCCAGCAGCTTAGCAGGGAGCATACGAAACACCATATATTTT.

This clonotype showed up many times. The chain uses TRBV7-3 and TRBJ1-1; maybe TRBD1 (6 bases). The ends were cut back, 6 bases at V and 1 base at J, with 9 bases in the middle. Looked up from germline, CDR1 is SGHTA and CDR2 is FQGTGA. The CDR3 totals 13 residues. CDR3: CASRRTENTEAFF. CDR3 nucleotides: TGTGCCAGCAGACGGACAGAGAACACTGAAGCTTTCTTT.

There are many counts of this clonotype. This chain joins TRBV6-5 and TRBJ1-3; tentative D call: TRBD1 (6 bases). The CDR3 covers 17 residues. Between the trimmed V and J ends, which lost 2 bases and 0 bases, there was a span of 14 bases. Germline-derived CDR1 and CDR2 are MNHEY and SVGAGI. In DNA, the CDR3 is TGTGCCAGCAGTTACAGTCCAGGGGAAGTCTCTGGAAACACCATATATTTT. As protein: CASSYSPGEVSGNTIYF.

The V gene is TRBV2, the J gene TRBJ2-3; D unclear. V was trimmed by 6 bases and J by 6 bases, leaving 16 bases between them. CDR3 length: 14 residues. CDR1 and CDR2 from the germline V gene are SNHLY and FYNNEI. The CDR3 DNA sequence: TGTGCCAGCAGGACCCGTCCTAATGCGGATACGCAGTATTTT. Translating it yields CASRTRPNADTQYF. The complete variable domain, with remaining parts taken from reference TRBV2 and TRBJ2-3, reads EPEVTQTPSHQVTQMGQEVILRCVPISNHLYFYWYRQILGQKVEFLVSFYNNEISEKSEIFDDQFSVERPDGSNFTLKIRSTKLEDSAMYFCASRTRPNADTQYFGPGTRLTVL.

This clonotype was seen repeatedly, ten times or more. The rearrangement uses TRBV30 and TRBJ1-1; no firm D call. The CDR3 sequence is 13 residues long. Germline V CDR1 and CDR2: GTSNPN, SVGIG (reference sequence). V was cut by 3 bases and J by 4 bases, with 12 bases left in between. The CDR3 DNA is TGTGCCTGGAGGGAAGCCGGGCGCACTGAAGCTTTCTTT. As protein: CAWREAGRTEAFF.

This rearrangement joins TRBV24-1 to TRBJ2-2; TRBD2 matches at 7 bases. Germline trimming cut 3 bases from V and 4 bases from J; bases unmatched to any gene: 1. Per germline, CDR1 KGHDR and CDR2 SFDVKD. There are 14 residues in the CDR3. The CDR3 bases are TGTGCCACCAGTGATGCGGGGGTCACCGGGGAGCTGTTTTTT. Encoded protein: CATSDAGVTGELFF.

The gene calls are TRBV7-8 and TRBJ2-2, with 14 bases lining up with TRBD2. Per the germline V gene, CDR1 is SGHVS and CDR2 is FQNEAQ. The ends lost 5 bases at V and 5 bases at J; junction bases unmatched: 7. The CDR3 extends over 17 amino acids. The CDR3 region is CASSRGLAGARTGELFF. CDR3 sequence (DNA): TGTGCCAGCAGCCGGGGACTAGCGGGAGCAAGAACCGGGGAGCTGTTTTTT.

This clonotype was counted ten times or more. The chain uses TRBV30 and TRBJ1-6; possibly TRBD1 for D (5 bases). Germline V gene lookup returns CDR1 GTSNPN and CDR2 SVGIG (reference sequence). The CDR3 has 13 amino acids. With 0 bases removed from V and 10 bases from J, the gap between germline ends came to 10 bases. For the CDR3, the DNA is TGTGCCTGGAGTGTACGAGGGGACTCACCCCTCCACTTT. This codes for CAWSVRGDSPLHF.

This clonotype was counted many times. The chain recombines TRBV30 with TRBJ1-6; D uncertain. This CDR3 contains 13 residues. Trimming took 2 bases from V and 10 from J, leaving 12 bases between them. The germline gives CDR1 GTSNPN, CDR2 SVGIG (reference sequence). The CDR3 sequence: CAWSRDLQSPLHF. CDR3 in DNA: TGTGCCTGGAGTCGAGACCTCCAGTCACCCCTCCACTTT.

This clonotype was counted at least ten times. The chain is built from TRBV20-1 and TRBJ1-1; D unclear. Between the trimmed V and J ends, which lost 6 bases and 10 bases, there was a span of 15 bases. CDR1 is DFQATT, CDR2 SNEGSKA, per germline (reference sequence). This CDR3 contains 11 residues. The CDR3 spells CSARRSGGAFF. The CDR3 nucleotides read TGCAGTGCGAGAAGGTCGGGCGGAGCTTTCTTT.

This clonotype was counted ten times or more. V usage is TRBV28 and J usage is TRBJ2-2; no reliable D call. Between the trimmed V and J ends, which lost 7 bases and 5 bases, there was a span of 11 bases. The germline V gene has CDR1 MDHEN and CDR2 SYDVKM. This CDR3 has 13 residues. CDR3 region: CASTNLPTGELFF. CDR3 in DNA: TGTGCCAGCACAAATCTTCCTACCGGGGAGCTGTTTTTT.

This clonotype was counted ten times or more. The chain carries TRBV20-1 and TRBJ2-2; 7 nucleotides line up with TRBD1. The CDR3 covers 15 residues. Germline assignment: CDR1 DFQATT and CDR2 SNEGSKA (reference sequence). J lost 4 bases, V lost 2 bases, and 7 bases had no gene match. CDR3 sequence: CSARSSGTATGELFF. CDR3 nucleotide sequence: TGCAGTGCTAGATCTTCCGGGACAGCCACCGGGGAGCTGTTTTTT.

Many counts were recorded for this clonotype. This sequence joins TRBV5-1 and TRBJ1-1; a possible D gene is TRBD1 (5 bases). Germline V gene sequence: CDR1 SGHRS, CDR2 YFSETQ. V lost 5 bases to trimming and J lost 4 bases, with 6 bases between them. This CDR3 contains 11 residues. The CDR3 nucleotides read TGCGCCAGCAGTGGGGCCACTGAAGCTTTCTTT. Translating gives CASSGATEAFF.

This clonotype was seen repeatedly, ten times or more. The chain has TRBV19 and TRBJ1-1, with D possibly being TRBD1 (6 bases). The V and J ends lost 5 bases and 3 bases respectively, with 10 bases between them. In germline, CDR1 is LNHDA, CDR2 SQIVND (reference sequence). The CDR3 is 13 amino acids. The CDR3 protein is CASSQRGDTEAFF. As DNA, the CDR3 is TGTGCCAGTAGTCAGAGGGGGGACACTGAAGCTTTCTTT.

This clonotype was seen repeatedly, ten times or more. The rearrangement links TRBV6-5 to TRBJ1-5; TRBD1 aligns across 7 bases. Germline assignment: CDR1 MNHEY and CDR2 SVGAGI. This CDR3 is built from 19 residues. V lost 6 bases to trimming and J lost 1 base; unmatched junction nucleotides: 18. The CDR3 region has the DNA TGTGCCAGCAGACCCTCTGGACAGGCGCAACCTTTGAGCAATCAGCCCCAGCATTTT. Its translation is CASRPSGQAQPLSNQPQHF.

This clonotype has a count of ten or more. The rearrangement joins TRBV13 to TRBJ2-2; TRBD2 matches at 11 bases. Unmatched junction bases numbered 3, after V lost 5 bases and J lost 1 base. The CDR3 contains 16 residues. Germline CDR1 and CDR2: PRHDT and FYEKMQ (reference sequence). The CDR3 protein is CASSVTSGRNTGELFF. Written as DNA, the CDR3 is TGTGCCAGCAGCGTTACTAGCGGGAGGAACACCGGGGAGCTGTTTTTT. The entire variable domain, with the rest obtained from reference TRBV13 and TRBJ2-2, is as follows: AAGVIQSPRHLIKEKRETATLKCYPIPRHDTVYWYQQGPGQDPQFLISFYEKMQSDKGSIPDRFSAQQFSDYHSELNMSSLELGDSALYFCASSVTSGRNTGELFFGEGSRLTVL.